The next 16 T cell receptor beta chains were all read from a single sample in a study. Treg sorting used a CD4+CD25+CD127-/low gate. TCRdb fed the 5' RACE reads into MiXCR, producing one record per CDR3 protein. Among 50,000 to 65,000 distinct CDR3 sequences listed, less than 25% were seen once. Input material: tumor-infiltrating Tregs sorted from the breast tumor. The receptors shown here come from a female donor with breast cancer.

The chain links TRBV7-8 to TRBJ2-2, with 11 nucleotides matching TRBD2. V shed 7 bases and J 3 bases; nucleotides not matched to a gene: 16. This CDR3 is built from 19 residues. CDR1 is SGHVS and CDR2 is FQNEAQ in the germline V gene. CDR3 coding DNA: TGTGCCAGCACCCGCGGGGTAGCGGGGGGGCTTAGGGACACCGGGGAGCTGTTTTTT. It specifies CASTRGVAGGLRDTGELFF.

Only a few counts were recorded for this clonotype. V gene TRBV9 combines with J gene TRBJ2-5; 7 bases align to TRBD2. Unmatched junction bases numbered 4, after V lost 4 bases and J lost 4 bases. Germline V gene sequence: CDR1 SGDLS, CDR2 YYNGEE. There are 13 residues in the CDR3. The CDR3 nucleotides are TGTGCCAGCAGCCAAAGGGAGGGAGAGACCCAGTACTTC. Residues: CASSQREGETQYF.

This sequence joins TRBV12-3 or TRBV12-4 and TRBJ1-2, with a possible D match to TRBD1 (6 bases). The CDR3 length is 14 residues. V dropped 4 bases and J dropped 5 bases, with 14 bases sitting between them. The CDR3 region is CASSSRRGAYGYTF. CDR3 bases: TGTGCCAGCAGTTCCCGCAGGGGCGCGTATGGCTACACCTTC.

This clonotype was counted at least ten times. J is TRBJ2-7 and V is TRBV7-3, with D possibly TRBD1 on 5 matching bases. The CDR3 consists of 14 residues. The V end lost 1 base, the J end lost 6 bases, and 13 bases lay between the germline ends. The germline gives CDR1 SGHTA, CDR2 FQGTGA. CDR3 bases: TGTGCCAGCAGCTTAAGGGTTACAGGTACCGAGCAGTACTTC. This gives the protein CASSLRVTGTEQYF.

Comments on this clonotype: A read error may produce the germline difference seen at one junction end. CDR3 nucleotides: TGTGCCAGCAGTCAGCCCCTTAGGCAGGGGTTTGAAGAACTGTTTTTT. Its translation is CASSQPLRQGFEELFF. V gene TRBV6-1 combines with J gene TRBJ1-4; tentatively, D is TRBD1 (6 bases). The germline V gene encodes CDR1 MNHNS and CDR2 SASEGT. The CDR3 runs 16 residues.

This clonotype was seen once. The chain links TRBV2 to TRBJ2-5; the match to TRBD2 covers 7 bases. The J segment lost 2 bases and the V segment lost 7 bases, leaving 4 bases of the junction unmatched. Germline V gives CDR1 SNHLY, CDR2 FYNNEI. The CDR3 is 13 amino acids. The CDR3 coding sequence is TGTGCCAGCACCCCGGGACTACAAGAGACCCAGTACTTC. Encoded protein: CASTPGLQETQYF.

In this sample, this clonotype turned up many times. This chain joins TRBV5-4 and TRBJ1-1, with 7 bases identical to TRBD1. The V and J ends lost 2 bases and 4 bases, in that order; junction bases with no gene match: 5. The CDR3 spans 14 residues. Germline V gives CDR1 SGHNT, CDR2 YYREEE (reference sequence). The CDR3 DNA sequence: TGTGCCAGCAGCTTACAGGGGAGGAGCACTGAAGCTTTCTTT. Amino acids: CASSLQGRSTEAFF.

This clonotype was observed a few times. CDR3 DNA: TGTGCCAGCAGCTTAGCGTGGGGGCGAGAGACCCAGTACTTC. Protein sequence: CASSLAWGRETQYF. This sequence joins TRBV7-2 and TRBJ2-5; D possibly corresponds to TRBD1 (6 bases). Per germline, CDR1 SGHTA and CDR2 FQGNSA. V dropped 0 bases and J dropped 4 bases, with 9 bases sitting between them. This CDR3 region has 14 residues. Drawing the rest from reference TRBV7-2 and TRBJ2-5, the complete variable domain is GAGVSQSPSNKVTEKGKDVELRCDPISGHTALYWYRQSLGQGLEFLIYFQGNSAPDKSGLPSDRFSAERTGGSVSTLTIQRTQQEDSAVYLCASSLAWGRETQYFGPGTRLLVL.

This clonotype has only a few counts. CDR3 coding DNA: TGTGCCAGCAGTCCCGGGGGCAGTGGGAATTCACCCCTCCACTTT. This encodes CASSPGGSGNSPLHF. This chain joins TRBV12-3 or TRBV12-4 and TRBJ1-6, with D possibly matching TRBD1 (6 bases). The CDR3 spans 15 residues. V dropped 5 bases and J dropped 7 bases, with 15 bases sitting between them.

This clonotype has at least ten counts. V gene TRBV5-1 combines with J gene TRBJ2-3; the D call may be TRBD1 or TRBD2 (5 bases each). The CDR3 length is 15 residues. CDR1 is SGHRS and CDR2 is YFSETQ in the germline V gene. The germline V and J ends were trimmed by 0 bases and 2 bases, with 10 bases remaining between them. CDR3 DNA sequence: TGCGCCAGCAGCTTGGTCGGGGCTTCCACAGATACGCAGTATTTT. Amino acids: CASSLVGASTDTQYF.

This clonotype came up a few times. This chain connects TRBV29-1 to TRBJ1-3; maybe TRBD1 (5 bases). The CDR3 extends over 14 amino acids. V was cut by 1 base and J by 2 bases, with 9 bases left in between. Germline CDR1 is SQVTM and CDR2 is ANQGSEA. CDR3 sequence (DNA): TGCAGCGTTGAAGGACAGTCTGCTGGAAACACCATATATTTT. It is translated as CSVEGQSAGNTIYF.

The chain combines TRBV29-1 with TRBJ1-1; 10 nucleotides line up with TRBD1. The CDR3 has 15 residues. After removal of 3 bases from V and 0 bases from J, the junction contained 4 bases not matched to a gene. Germline CDR1 SQVTM, CDR2 ANQGSEA. DNA of the CDR3: TGCAGCGTTGATTCGACAGGGGGCCTGAACACTGAAGCTTTCTTT. This codes for CSVDSTGGLNTEAFF.

This clonotype was found many times. The chain couples TRBV5-1 to TRBJ2-1, with 7 bases matching TRBD2. CDR3 size: 13 residues. Germline CDR1 reads SGHRS; CDR2 reads YFSETQ. Trimming at V came to 3 bases and at J to 8 bases, leaving 5 bases not matched to a gene. CDR3 coding DNA: TGCGCCAGCAGCTCCAGACTAGCCCATGAGCAGTTCTTC. This translates into CASSSRLAHEQFF. The complete variable domain, with remaining parts taken from reference TRBV5-1 and TRBJ2-1, reads KAGVTQTPRYLIKTRGQQVTLSCSPISGHRSVSWYQQTPGQGLQFLFEYFSETQRNKGNFPGRFSGRQFSNSRSEMNVSTLELGDSALYLCASSSRLAHEQFFGPGTRLTVL.

To note about this clonotype: It may be a read error: a sequence one base away is much more abundant. V gene TRBV20-1 combines with J gene TRBJ2-1; 8 bases align to TRBD1. The CDR3 is 14 amino acids. The germline V gene encodes CDR1 DFQATT and CDR2 SNEGSKA (reference sequence). Here the CDR3 reads CSAYGQGNYKEQFF. The CDR3 DNA is TGCAGTGCTTACGGACAGGGCAACTACAAGGAGCAGTTCTTC.

The gene calls are TRBV27 and TRBJ1-2; D may be TRBD1 (5 bases). The CDR3 is made up of 16 amino acids. Looked up from germline, CDR1 is MNHEY and CDR2 is SMNVEV (reference sequence). The germline V and J ends were trimmed by 6 bases and 4 bases, with 21 bases remaining between them. This chain's CDR3 is CASRRLFRDRVYGYTF. The CDR3 DNA is TGTGCCAGCAGAAGATTATTCCGAGACAGAGTCTATGGCTACACCTTC.

A note on this clonotype: This sequence may be a read error, since a much larger clone differs from it by one base. The rearrangement uses TRBV4-3 and TRBJ1-3; a weak D match, TRBD1 (5 bases). The CDR3 consists of 15 residues. CDR1 is LGHNA and CDR2 is YSLEER in the germline V gene. The CDR3 nucleotides are TGCGCCAGCAGTCAGGATAAGGGGTCTGGAAACGCCATATATTTT. Translating it yields CASSQDKGSGNAIYF.